Listed below are T cell receptor beta chains from one sample, sequenced in a study of shared clonotypes between healthy human individuals. Assay used: immunoSEQ multiplex PCR; TCRdb lists only in-frame clones, some missing. The top ten clones hold more than 10% of a sample with 450,000 to 500,000 clones, 70% to 80% of them seen once. Sequenced: PBMCs. These receptors were taken from a woman between 40 and 50 years old in good health. Some clones in this sample may be carry-over from other donors' samples. Both conserved end residues are part of each CDR3. A D gene is named only where the DNA matches it firmly. For some rows the clone size is stated as once, few or many, or as a class when expanded; others skip it.

TRBJ2-5 | TRBV7-9 | NA | NA | TGTGCCAGCAGCTTAGACCCGGGGGAGACCCAGTACTTC | CASSLDPGETQYF
TRBJ2-5 | TRBV4-1 | TRBD2 | NA | TGCGCCAGCAGCCAAGAAGGTAGCGGGAGCGGTAGGGAGACCCAGTACTTC | CASSQEGSGSGRETQYF
TRBJ2-3 | TRBV27 | NA | NA | TGTGCCAGCGAAAAGGGGCAGGACACAGATACGCAGTATTTT | CASEKGQDTDTQYF
TRBJ2-3 | TRBV7-2 | TRBD2 | few | TGTGCCAGCGGCTCCAGCGGGATCAGCACAGATACGCAGTATTTT | CASGSSGISTDTQYF
TRBJ1-1 | TRBV4-1 | TRBD1 | NA | TGCGCCAGCAGCCAAAAGATCGACAGGGCGAACACTGAAGCTTTCTTT | CASSQKIDRANTEAFF
TRBJ1-4 | TRBV18 | NA | NA | TGTGCCAGCTCACCACCGGGGGCAACTAATGAAAAACTGTTTTTT | CASSPPGATNEKLFF
TRBJ2-2 | TRBV7-9 | NA | once | TGTGCCAGCAGCTTGGTGGTGGGAGGCAAGTCGAACACCGGGGAGCTGTTTTTT | CASSLVVGGKSNTGELFF
TRBJ2-1 | TRBV27 | NA | NA | TGTGCCAGCAGTTCTTTCAGGGATTACAATGAGCAGTTCTTC | CASSSFRDYNEQFF
TRBJ1-2 | TRBV10-3 | NA | NA | TGTGCCATCAGTGAGTCTGGGGCCTCTGGCTACACCTTC | CAISESGASGYTF
TRBJ2-7 | TRBV18 | NA | once | TGTGCCAGCTCACCACCTCAGGCTGCGGGCGCCTACGAGCAGTACTTC | CASSPPQAAGAYEQYF
TRBJ2-5 | TRBV19 | NA | NA | TGTGCCAGTAGTATAGTGGTTCGTGGGTCCACCCAGTACTTC | CASSIVVRGSTQYF
TRBJ1-5 | TRBV19 | NA | once | TGTGCCAGTAGCCAGAGCCTATTGGACCCCATTTATCAGCCCCAGCATTTT | CASSQSLLDPIYQPQHF
TRBJ1-2 | TRBV6-1 | NA | NA | TGTGCCAGCAGTGAGAACCCGAACATTTTAGGTCGCAGCTCGGGCTACACCTTC | CASSENPNILGRSSGYTF
TRBJ2-3 | TRBV6-4 | NA | once | TGTGCCAGCAGTGAGGGGGCAAGTGCAGATACGCAGTATTTT | CASSEGASADTQYF
TRBJ2-1 | TRBV9 | TRBD2 | once | TGTGCCAGCAGCGTAGGGACTAGCGTCTACAATGAGCAGTTCTTC | CASSVGTSVYNEQFF
TRBJ2-5 | TRBV19 | TRBD2 | NA | TGTGCCAGTAGCTTCGGGACTAGCGGGAGAGGAGAGACCCAGTACTTC | CASSFGTSGRGETQYF
TRBJ1-1 | TRBV13 | NA | NA | TGTGCCAGCATTTTTGCAATGAACACTGAAGCTTTCTTT | CASIFAMNTEAFF